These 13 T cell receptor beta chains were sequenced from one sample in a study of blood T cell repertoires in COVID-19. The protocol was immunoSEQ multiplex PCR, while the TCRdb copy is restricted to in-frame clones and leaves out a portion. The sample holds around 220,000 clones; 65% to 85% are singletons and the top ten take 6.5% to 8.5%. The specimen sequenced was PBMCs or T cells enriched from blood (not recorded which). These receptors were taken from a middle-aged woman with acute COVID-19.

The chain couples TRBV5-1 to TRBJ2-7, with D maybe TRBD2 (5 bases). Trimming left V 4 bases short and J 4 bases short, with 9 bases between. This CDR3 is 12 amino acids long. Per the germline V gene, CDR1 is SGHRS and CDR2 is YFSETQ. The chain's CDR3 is CASSPGVYEQYF. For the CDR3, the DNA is TGCGCCAGCAGCCCCGGGGTATACGAGCAGTACTTC.

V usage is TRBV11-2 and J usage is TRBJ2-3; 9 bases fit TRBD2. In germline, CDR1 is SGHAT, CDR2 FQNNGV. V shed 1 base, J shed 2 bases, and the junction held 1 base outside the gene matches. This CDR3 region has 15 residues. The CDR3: CASSLGTSATDTQYF. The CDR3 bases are TGTGCCAGCAGCTTAGGGACTAGCGCCACAGATACGCAGTATTTT.

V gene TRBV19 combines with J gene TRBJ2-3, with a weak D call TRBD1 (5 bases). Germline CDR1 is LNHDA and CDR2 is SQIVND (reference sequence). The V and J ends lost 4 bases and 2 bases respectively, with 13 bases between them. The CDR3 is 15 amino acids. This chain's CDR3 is CASSKNPGNTDTQYF. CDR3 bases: TGTGCCAGTAGTAAAAACCCAGGGAACACAGATACGCAGTATTTT.

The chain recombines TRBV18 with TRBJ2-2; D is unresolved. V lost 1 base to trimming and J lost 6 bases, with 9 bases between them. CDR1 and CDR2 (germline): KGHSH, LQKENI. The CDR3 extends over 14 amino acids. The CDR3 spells CASSPLSRAGELFF. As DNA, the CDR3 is TGTGCCAGCTCACCACTTAGCCGGGCCGGGGAGCTGTTTTTT.

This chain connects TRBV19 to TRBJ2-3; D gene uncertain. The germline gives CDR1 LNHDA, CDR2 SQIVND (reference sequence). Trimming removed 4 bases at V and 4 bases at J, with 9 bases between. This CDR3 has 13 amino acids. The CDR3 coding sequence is TGTGCCAGTAGTAGGCATTTGGCAGATACGCAGTATTTT. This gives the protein CASSRHLADTQYF.

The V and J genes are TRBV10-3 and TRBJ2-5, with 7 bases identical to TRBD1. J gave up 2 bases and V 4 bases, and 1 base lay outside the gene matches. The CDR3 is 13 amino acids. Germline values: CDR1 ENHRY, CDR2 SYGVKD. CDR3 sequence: CAISGQGQETQYF. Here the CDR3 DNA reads TGTGCCATCAGTGGACAGGGACAAGAGACCCAGTACTTC.

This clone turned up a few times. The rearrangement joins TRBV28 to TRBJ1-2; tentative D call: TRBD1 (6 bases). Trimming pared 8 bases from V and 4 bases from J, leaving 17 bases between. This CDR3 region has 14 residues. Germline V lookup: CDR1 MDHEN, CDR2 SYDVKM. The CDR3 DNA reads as TGTGCCAGCTGGGTTCAAGGGGGAATCTATGGCTACACCTTC. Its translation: CASWVQGGIYGYTF.

CDR3 amino acids: CASSPPSNGDTIYF. For the CDR3, the DNA is TGTGCCAGCTCACCACCGTCGAACGGTGACACCATATATTTT. This chain uses TRBV18 with TRBJ1-3; D not certain. V shed 0 bases and J shed 8 bases, with 11 bases lying between them. From germline, CDR1 is KGHSH and CDR2 LQKENI. This CDR3 is 14 amino acids long.

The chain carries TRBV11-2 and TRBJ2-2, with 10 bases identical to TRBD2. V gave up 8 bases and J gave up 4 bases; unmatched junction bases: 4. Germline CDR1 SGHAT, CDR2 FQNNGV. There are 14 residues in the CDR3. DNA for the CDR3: TGTGCCAGCGGACTAGCGGTTGGCACCGGGGAGCTGTTTTTT. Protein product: CASGLAVGTGELFF.

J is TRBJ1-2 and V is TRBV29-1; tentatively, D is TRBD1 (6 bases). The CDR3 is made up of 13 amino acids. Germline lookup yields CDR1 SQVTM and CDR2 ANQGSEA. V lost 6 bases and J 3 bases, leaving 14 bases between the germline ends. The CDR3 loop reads CSVGSGADYGYTF. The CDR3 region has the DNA TGCAGCGTGGGGTCAGGGGCCGACTATGGCTACACCTTC.

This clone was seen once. The CDR3 protein is CASSYDDIRSGNTIYF. The CDR3 DNA is TGTGCCAGCAGTTACGATGATATTCGGTCCGGAAACACCATATATTTT. The chain combines TRBV6-5 with TRBJ1-3; D remains ambiguous. The CDR3 totals 16 residues. The germline gives CDR1 MNHEY, CDR2 SVGAGI. Trimming cost V 2 bases and J 4 bases, with 15 bases left between them.

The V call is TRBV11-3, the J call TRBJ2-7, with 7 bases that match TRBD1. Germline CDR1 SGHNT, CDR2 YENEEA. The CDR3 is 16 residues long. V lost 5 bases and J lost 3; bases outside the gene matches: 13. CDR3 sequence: CASSQRTRQGNYEQYF. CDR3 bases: TGTGCCAGCAGCCAACGGACGAGACAGGGCAACTACGAGCAGTACTTC.

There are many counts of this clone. Here the CDR3 reads CASIAGGNNEQFF. The CDR3 DNA follows: TGTGCCAGTATAGCGGGAGGGAACAATGAGCAGTTCTTC. The gene calls are TRBV2 and TRBJ2-1, with 11 bases fitting TRBD2. There are 13 residues in the CDR3. Germline V CDR1 and CDR2: SNHLY, FYNNEI. The V gene end was trimmed by 9 bases and the J gene end by 5 bases; junction bases not matched to a gene: 3.